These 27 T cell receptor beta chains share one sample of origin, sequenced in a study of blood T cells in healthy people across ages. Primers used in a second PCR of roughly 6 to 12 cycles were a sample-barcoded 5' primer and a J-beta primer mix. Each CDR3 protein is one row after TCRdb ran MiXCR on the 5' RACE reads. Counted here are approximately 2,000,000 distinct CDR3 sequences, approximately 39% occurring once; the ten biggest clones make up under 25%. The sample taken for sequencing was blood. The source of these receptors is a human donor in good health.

The CDR3 here is CASSWRTGDEQFF. The CDR3 region has the DNA TGTGCCAGCAGCTGGCGGACCGGGGATGAGCAGTTCTTC. This rearrangement joins TRBV7-2 to TRBJ2-1, with a possible D match to TRBD2 (5 bases). Germline lookup yields CDR1 SGHTA and CDR2 FQGNSA. CDR3 length: 13 amino acids. Between the trimmed V and J ends, which lost 4 bases and 8 bases, there was a span of 12 bases.

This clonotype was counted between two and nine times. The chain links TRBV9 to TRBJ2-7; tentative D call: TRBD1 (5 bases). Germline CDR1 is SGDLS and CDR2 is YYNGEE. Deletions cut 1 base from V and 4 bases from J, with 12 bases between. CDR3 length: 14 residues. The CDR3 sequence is CASSVRPGPYEQYF. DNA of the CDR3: TGTGCCAGCAGCGTAAGGCCAGGGCCATACGAGCAGTACTTC.

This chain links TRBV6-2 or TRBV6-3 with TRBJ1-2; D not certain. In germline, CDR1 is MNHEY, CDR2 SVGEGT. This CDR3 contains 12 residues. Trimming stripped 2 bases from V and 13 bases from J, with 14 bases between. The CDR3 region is CASSYESSSSTF. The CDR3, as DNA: TGTGCCAGCAGTTACGAATCCTCCTCTTCCACCTTC.

Here the CDR3 reads CASSSGIQGIQPQHF. The CDR3, as DNA: TGTGCCAGCAGCTCAGGGATACAGGGGATTCAGCCCCAGCATTTT. The chain employs TRBV7-9 and TRBJ1-5; 7 nucleotides align to TRBD1. This CDR3 spans 15 amino acids. V trimming: 4 bases; J trimming: 6 bases; junction bases outside the gene matches: 9. Germline assignment: CDR1 SEHNR and CDR2 FQNEAQ (reference sequence).

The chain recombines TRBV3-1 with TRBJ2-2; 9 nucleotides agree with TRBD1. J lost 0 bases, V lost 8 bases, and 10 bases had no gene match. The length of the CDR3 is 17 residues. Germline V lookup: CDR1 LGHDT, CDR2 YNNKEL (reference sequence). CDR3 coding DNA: TGTGCCAGCTCCCTGGAGGGACAGGGACCGAACACCGGGGAGCTGTTTTTT. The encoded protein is CASSLEGQGPNTGELFF. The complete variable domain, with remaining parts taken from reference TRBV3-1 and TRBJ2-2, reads DTAVSQTPKYLVTQMGNDKSIKCEQNLGHDTMYWYKQDSKKFLKIMFSYNNKELIINETVPNRFSPKSPDKAHLNLHINSLELGDSAVYFCASSLEGQGPNTGELFFGEGSRLTVL.

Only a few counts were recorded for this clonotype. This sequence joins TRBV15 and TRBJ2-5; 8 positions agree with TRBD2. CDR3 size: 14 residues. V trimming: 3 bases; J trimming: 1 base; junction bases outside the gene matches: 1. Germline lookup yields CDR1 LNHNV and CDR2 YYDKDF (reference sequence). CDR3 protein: CATSRGLVQETQYF. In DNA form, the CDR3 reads TGTGCCACCAGCAGGGGACTAGTCCAAGAGACCCAGTACTTC.

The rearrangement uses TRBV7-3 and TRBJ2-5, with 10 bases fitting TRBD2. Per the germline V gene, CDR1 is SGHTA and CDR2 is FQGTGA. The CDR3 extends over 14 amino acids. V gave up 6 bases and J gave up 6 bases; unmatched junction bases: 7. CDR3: CASSPTGLAQTQYF. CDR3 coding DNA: TGTGCCAGCAGTCCAACGGGACTAGCGCAGACCCAGTACTTC.

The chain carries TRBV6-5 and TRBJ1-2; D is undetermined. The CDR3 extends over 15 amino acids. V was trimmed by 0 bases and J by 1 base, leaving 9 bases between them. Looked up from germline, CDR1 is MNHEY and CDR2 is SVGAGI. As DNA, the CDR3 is TGTGCCAGCAGTTACTCCTTTGGGTTTAACTATGGCTACACCTTC. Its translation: CASSYSFGFNYGYTF.

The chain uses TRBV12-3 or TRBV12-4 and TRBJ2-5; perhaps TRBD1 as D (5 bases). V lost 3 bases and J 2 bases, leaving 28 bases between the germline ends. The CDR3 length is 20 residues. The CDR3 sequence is CASSLYEEETASFTQETQYF. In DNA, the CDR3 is TGTGCCAGCAGTTTGTACGAGGAAGAGACAGCGTCCTTTACTCAAGAGACCCAGTACTTC.

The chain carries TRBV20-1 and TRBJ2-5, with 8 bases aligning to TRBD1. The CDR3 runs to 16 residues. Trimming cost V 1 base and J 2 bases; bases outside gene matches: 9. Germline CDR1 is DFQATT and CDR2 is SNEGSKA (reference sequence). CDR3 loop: CSARVPLGTGQETQYF. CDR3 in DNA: TGCAGTGCTAGAGTTCCCCTTGGGACAGGACAAGAGACCCAGTACTTC.

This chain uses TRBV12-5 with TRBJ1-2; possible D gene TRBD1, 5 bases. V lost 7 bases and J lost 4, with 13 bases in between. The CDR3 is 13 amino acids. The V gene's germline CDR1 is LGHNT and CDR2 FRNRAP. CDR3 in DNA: TGTGCTAGTGCCTCGACAGTTAGCTATGGCTACACCTTC. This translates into CASASTVSYGYTF.

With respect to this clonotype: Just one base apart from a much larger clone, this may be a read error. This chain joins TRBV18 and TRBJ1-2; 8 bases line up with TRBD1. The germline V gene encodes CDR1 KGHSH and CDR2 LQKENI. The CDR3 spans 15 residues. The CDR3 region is CVSSPQGARGYGYTF. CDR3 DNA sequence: TGTGTCAGCTCACCCCAGGGGGCAAGGGGCTATGGCTACACCTTC.

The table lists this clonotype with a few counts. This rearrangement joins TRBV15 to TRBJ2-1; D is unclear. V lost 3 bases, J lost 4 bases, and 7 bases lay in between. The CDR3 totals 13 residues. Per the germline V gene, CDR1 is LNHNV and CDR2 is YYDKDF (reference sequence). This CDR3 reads CATSRAVYNEQFF. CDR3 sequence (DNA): TGTGCCACCAGCAGGGCCGTGTACAATGAGCAGTTCTTC.

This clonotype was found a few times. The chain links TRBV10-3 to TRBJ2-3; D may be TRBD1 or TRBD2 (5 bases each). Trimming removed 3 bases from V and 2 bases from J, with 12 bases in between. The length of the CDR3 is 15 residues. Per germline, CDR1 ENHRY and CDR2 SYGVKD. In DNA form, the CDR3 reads TGTGCCATCAGTGACGGGGCAGCCGCCACAGATACGCAGTATTTT. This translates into CAISDGAAATDTQYF.

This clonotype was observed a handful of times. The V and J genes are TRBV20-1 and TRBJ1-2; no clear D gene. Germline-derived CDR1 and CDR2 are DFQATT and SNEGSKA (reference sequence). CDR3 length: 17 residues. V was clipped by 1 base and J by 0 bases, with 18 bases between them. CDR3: CSARGADTPLANYGYTF. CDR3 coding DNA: TGCAGTGCTAGAGGGGCAGACACCCCTTTAGCTAACTATGGCTACACCTTC.

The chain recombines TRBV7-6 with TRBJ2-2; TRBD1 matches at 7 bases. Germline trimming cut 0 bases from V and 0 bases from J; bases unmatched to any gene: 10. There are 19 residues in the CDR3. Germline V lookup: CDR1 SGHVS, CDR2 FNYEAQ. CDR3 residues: CASSLAPFRQGANTGELFF. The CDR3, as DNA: TGTGCCAGCAGCTTAGCCCCCTTCCGACAGGGCGCGAACACCGGGGAGCTGTTTTTT.

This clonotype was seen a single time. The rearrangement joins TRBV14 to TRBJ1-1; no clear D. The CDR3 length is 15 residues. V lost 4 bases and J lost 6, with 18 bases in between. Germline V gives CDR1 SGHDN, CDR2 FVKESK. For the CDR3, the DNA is TGTGCCAGCAGCCCGCAGTACCACCCCGGGGCTGAAGCTTTCTTT. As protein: CASSPQYHPGAEAFF. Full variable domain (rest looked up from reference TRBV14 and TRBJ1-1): EAGVTQFPSHSVIEKGQTVTLRCDPISGHDNLYWYRRVMGKEIKFLLHFVKESKQDESGMPNNRFLAERTGGTYSTLKVQPAELEDSGVYFCASSPQYHPGAEAFFGQGTRLTVV.

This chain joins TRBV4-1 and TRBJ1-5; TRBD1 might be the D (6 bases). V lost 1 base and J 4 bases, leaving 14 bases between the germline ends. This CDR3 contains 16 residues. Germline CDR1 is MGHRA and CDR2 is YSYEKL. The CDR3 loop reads CASSQVVTGRNQPQHF. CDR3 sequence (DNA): TGCGCCAGCAGCCAAGTGGTGACAGGAAGAAATCAGCCCCAGCATTTT.

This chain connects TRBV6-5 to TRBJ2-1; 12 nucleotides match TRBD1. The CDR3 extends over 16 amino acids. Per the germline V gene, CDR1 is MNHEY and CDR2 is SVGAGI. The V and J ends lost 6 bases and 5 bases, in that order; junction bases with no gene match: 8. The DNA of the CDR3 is TGTGCCAGCAGGCCTGGCGGGACAGGGGGCCACAATGAGCAGTTCTTC. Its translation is CASRPGGTGGHNEQFF.

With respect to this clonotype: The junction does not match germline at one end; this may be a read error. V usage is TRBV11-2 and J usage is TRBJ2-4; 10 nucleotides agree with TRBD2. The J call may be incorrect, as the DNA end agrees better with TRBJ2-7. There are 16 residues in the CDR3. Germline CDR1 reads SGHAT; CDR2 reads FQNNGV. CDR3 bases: TGTACCAGCAGCTTATGGCTAGCGGGGGAGACCTACGAGCAGTACTTC. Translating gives CTSSLWLAGETYEQYF.

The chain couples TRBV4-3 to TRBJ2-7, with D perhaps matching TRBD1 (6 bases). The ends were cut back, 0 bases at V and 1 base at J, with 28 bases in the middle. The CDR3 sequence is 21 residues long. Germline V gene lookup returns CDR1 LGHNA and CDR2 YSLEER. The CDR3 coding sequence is TGCGCCAGCAGCCAAGATCCAGCCTCAGGGGTCGACAGGAGGTATTCCTACGAGCAGTACTTC. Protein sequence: CASSQDPASGVDRRYSYEQYF.

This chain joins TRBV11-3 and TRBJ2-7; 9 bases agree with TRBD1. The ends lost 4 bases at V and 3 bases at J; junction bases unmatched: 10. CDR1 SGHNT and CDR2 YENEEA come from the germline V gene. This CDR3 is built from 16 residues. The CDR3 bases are TGTGCCAGCAGCTCAAGTCCCGGGACAGGGCACTACGAGCAGTACTTC. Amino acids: CASSSSPGTGHYEQYF.

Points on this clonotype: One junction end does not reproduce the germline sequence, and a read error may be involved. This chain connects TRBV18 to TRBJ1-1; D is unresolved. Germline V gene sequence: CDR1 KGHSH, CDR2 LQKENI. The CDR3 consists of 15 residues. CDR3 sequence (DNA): TGTGCCAGCTCACCATCGGGTCAGGTGAACACTGAAACTTTCTTT. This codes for CASSPSGQVNTETFF. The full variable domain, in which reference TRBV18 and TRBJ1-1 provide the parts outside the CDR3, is NAGVMQNPRHLVRRRGQEARLRCSPMKGHSHVYWYRQLPEEGLKFMVYLQKENIIDESGMPKERFSAEFPKEGPSILRIQQVVRGDSAAYFCASSPSGQVNTETFFGQGTRLTVV.

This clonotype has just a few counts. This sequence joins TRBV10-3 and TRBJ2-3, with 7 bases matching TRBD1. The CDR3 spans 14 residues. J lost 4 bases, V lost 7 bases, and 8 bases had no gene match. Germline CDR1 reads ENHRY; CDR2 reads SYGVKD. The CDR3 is CAIIDRAEADTQYF. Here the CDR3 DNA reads TGTGCCATCATTGACAGGGCAGAGGCAGATACGCAGTATTTT.

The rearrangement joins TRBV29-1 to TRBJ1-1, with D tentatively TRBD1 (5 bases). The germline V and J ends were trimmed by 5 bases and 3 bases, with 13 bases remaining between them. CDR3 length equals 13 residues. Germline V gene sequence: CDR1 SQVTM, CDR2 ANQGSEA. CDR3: CSVSRGADTEAFF. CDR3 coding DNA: TGCAGCGTTTCCCGCGGGGCTGACACTGAAGCTTTCTTT.

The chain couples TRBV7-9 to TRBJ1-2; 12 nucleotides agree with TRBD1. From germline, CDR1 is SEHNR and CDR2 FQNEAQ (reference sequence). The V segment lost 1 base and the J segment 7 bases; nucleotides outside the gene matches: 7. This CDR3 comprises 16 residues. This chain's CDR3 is CASSLVPGQGAGGYTF. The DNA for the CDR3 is TGTGCCAGCAGCTTAGTCCCGGGACAGGGGGCAGGTGGCTACACCTTC. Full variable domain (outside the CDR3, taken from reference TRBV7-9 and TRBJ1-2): DTGVSQNPRHKITKRGQNVTFRCDPISEHNRLYWYRQTLGQGPEFLTYFQNEAQLEKSRLLSDRFSAERPKGSFSTLEIQRTEQGDSAMYLCASSLVPGQGAGGYTFGSGTRLTVV.

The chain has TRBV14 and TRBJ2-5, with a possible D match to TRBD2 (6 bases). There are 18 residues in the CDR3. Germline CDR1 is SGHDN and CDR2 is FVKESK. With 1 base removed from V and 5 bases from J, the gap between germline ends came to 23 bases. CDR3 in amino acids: CASSQVGTPRRVWETQYF. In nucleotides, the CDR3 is TGTGCCAGCAGCCAAGTCGGGACCCCCAGGAGGGTCTGGGAGACCCAGTACTTC.